What follows are 21 T cell receptor beta chains derived from one specimen sequenced in a study of blood T cell repertoires in COVID-19. Assay: immunoSEQ multiplex PCR; the TCRdb copy retains only in-frame clones and omits some. The repertoire holds 130,000 to 150,000 clones, with approximately 83% as singletons. Sample: PBMCs or T cells enriched from blood (not recorded which). The receptor source for this set is a man aged 45-65 years who had recovered from COVID-19.

The rearrangement joins TRBV7-2 to TRBJ2-2; a possible D gene is TRBD1 (6 bases). CDR1 is SGHTA and CDR2 is FQGNSA in the germline V gene. V was shortened by 4 bases and J by 1 base, with 13 bases between the two germline ends. There are 16 residues in the CDR3. In DNA, the CDR3 is TGTGCCAGCAGCTCGCTCCGGGACAAGAACACCGGGGAGCTGTTTTTT. It yields the protein CASSSLRDKNTGELFF.

The chain employs TRBV11-2 and TRBJ2-7, with D unresolved. The length of the CDR3 is 15 residues. Trimming removed 5 bases from V and 2 bases from J, with 16 bases in between. CDR1 SGHAT and CDR2 FQNNGV come from the germline V gene. The CDR3 loop is CASSPRRQNPYEQYF. The CDR3 nucleotides are TGTGCCAGCAGCCCGAGGCGGCAGAACCCCTACGAGCAGTACTTC. Using reference TRBV11-2 and TRBJ2-7 for the parts outside the CDR3, the full variable domain is EAGVAQSPRYKIIEKRQSVAFWCNPISGHATLYWYQQILGQGPKLLIQFQNNGVVDDSQLPKDRFSAERLKGVDSTLKIQPAKLEDSAVYLCASSPRRQNPYEQYFGPGTRLTVT.

This chain uses TRBV6-5 with TRBJ1-5, with a tentative D call TRBD1 (6 bases). Per germline, CDR1 MNHEY and CDR2 SVGAGI. The V gene lost 6 bases and the J gene lost 11 bases, with 23 bases spanning the gap. The CDR3 runs to 15 residues. As DNA, the CDR3 is TGTGCCAGCAGGCCCCGGACAGTTGCCCAGGCGGCCCAGCATTTT. This translates into CASRPRTVAQAAQHF.

The chain uses TRBV25-1 and TRBJ1-4, with a weak D call TRBD1 (5 bases). V lost 0 bases, J lost 0 bases, and 8 bases lay in between. The CDR3 totals 16 residues. Germline loops: CDR1 MGHDK, CDR2 SYGVNS. In DNA form, the CDR3 reads TGTGCCAGCAGTGAATATAGGGGTGCAACTAATGAAAAACTGTTTTTT. Its protein is CASSEYRGATNEKLFF.

This chain connects TRBV7-2 to TRBJ2-3, with D perhaps TRBD1 (6 bases). The V and J ends lost 4 bases and 5 bases respectively, with 16 bases between them. Germline assignment: CDR1 SGHTA and CDR2 FQGNSA. The CDR3 runs to 15 residues. The CDR3 DNA reads as TGTGCCAGCAGCTCTAGGGGTACAGGGCAAGATACGCAGTATTTT. It encodes CASSSRGTGQDTQYF.

The gene calls are TRBV29-1 and TRBJ2-1; TRBD1 might be the D (6 bases). The germline V gene encodes CDR1 SQVTM and CDR2 ANQGSEA. CDR3 length equals 13 residues. Trimming left V 6 bases short and J 3 bases short, with 12 bases between. The CDR3 loop is CSVSKQGYNEQFF. CDR3 bases: TGCAGCGTCTCAAAACAGGGCTACAATGAGCAGTTCTTC.

Regarding this clone: The sample holds other DNA sequences that translate to the same CDR3. The genes are TRBV5-1 and TRBJ2-5; perhaps TRBD1 as D (5 bases). V lost 0 bases, J lost 5 bases, and 8 bases lay in between. Germline CDR1 SGHRS, CDR2 YFSETQ. The CDR3 sequence is 13 residues long. The CDR3: CASSLGGSETQYF. The CDR3, as DNA: TGCGCCAGCAGCTTGGGGGGCTCCGAGACCCAGTACTTC.

The chain uses TRBV28 and TRBJ1-6; 11 bases are shared with TRBD1. The ends lost 6 bases at V and 9 bases at J; junction bases unmatched: 4. Per germline, CDR1 MDHEN and CDR2 SYDVKM. CDR3 size: 14 residues. CDR3 sequence: CASRAGTGGSPLHF. The CDR3 DNA reads as TGTGCCAGCAGAGCCGGGACAGGGGGTTCACCCCTCCACTTT.

This chain links TRBV19 with TRBJ1-3; 9 bases are shared with TRBD1. The length of the CDR3 is 17 residues. Trimming at V came to 2 bases and at J to 4 bases, leaving 9 bases not matched to a gene. CDR1 is LNHDA and CDR2 is SQIVND in the germline V gene (reference sequence). This CDR3 is CASSIQGQGMSGNTIYF. Here the CDR3 DNA reads TGTGCCAGTAGTATACAAGGACAGGGGATGAGCGGAAACACCATATATTTT.

The V call is TRBV5-4, the J call TRBJ2-1, with 14 bases matching TRBD2. The CDR3 spans 18 residues. Germline CDR1 SGHNT, CDR2 YYREEE (reference sequence). V shed 4 bases, J shed 11 bases, and the junction held 17 bases outside the gene matches. This CDR3 reads CASSPTTGLAGGPQKQFF. In DNA form, the CDR3 reads TGTGCCAGCAGCCCCACTACTGGACTAGCGGGGGGACCCCAAAAGCAGTTCTTC.

The V gene is TRBV11-2, the J gene TRBJ2-7; no firm D call. V lost 4 bases and J lost 6, with 16 bases in between. The CDR3 covers 14 residues. Germline V gene lookup returns CDR1 SGHAT and CDR2 FQNNGV. CDR3 residues: CASSSRLSGVEQYF. CDR3 nucleotide sequence: TGTGCCAGCAGCTCGAGACTCTCCGGTGTCGAGCAGTACTTC. The whole variable domain, filled in from reference TRBV11-2 and TRBJ2-7, reads EAGVAQSPRYKIIEKRQSVAFWCNPISGHATLYWYQQILGQGPKLLIQFQNNGVVDDSQLPKDRFSAERLKGVDSTLKIQPAKLEDSAVYLCASSSRLSGVEQYFGPGTRLTVT.

The V gene is TRBV5-6, the J gene TRBJ2-1, with D possibly being TRBD1 (5 bases). The germline V and J ends were trimmed by 4 bases and 1 base, with 12 bases remaining between them. The CDR3 loop spans 15 amino acids. Germline assignment: CDR1 SGHDT and CDR2 YYEEEE. The CDR3 region is CASSGTGHSYNEQFF. The CDR3 nucleotides are TGTGCCAGCAGCGGAACAGGTCATTCCTACAATGAGCAGTTCTTC.

The chain carries TRBV24-1 and TRBJ2-7; no clear D gene. V lost 3 bases and J lost 2, with 16 bases in between. The CDR3 is 16 residues long. Germline V gives CDR1 KGHDR, CDR2 SFDVKD. Here the CDR3 reads CATSDPDIPSTYEQYF. The DNA of the CDR3 is TGTGCCACCAGTGATCCCGACATACCCTCTACCTACGAGCAGTACTTC.

This CDR3 reads CASSQGTGHTEAFF. In DNA form, the CDR3 reads TGTGCCAGCTCCCAAGGGACAGGGCACACTGAAGCTTTCTTT. V usage is TRBV18 and J usage is TRBJ1-1, with 9 bases matching TRBD1. V trimming: 6 bases; J trimming: 3 bases; junction bases outside the gene matches: 5. Germline assignment: CDR1 KGHSH and CDR2 LQKENI. The CDR3 consists of 14 residues.

The chain uses TRBV7-3 and TRBJ2-2, with TRBD1 matching 8 bases. The V segment lost 5 bases and the J segment 3 bases; nucleotides outside the gene matches: 5. The CDR3 has 15 amino acids. Germline V CDR1 and CDR2: SGHTA, FQGTGA. The CDR3 DNA reads TGTGCCAGCAGCCCACAGGGGGAGTACACCGGGGAGCTGTTTTTT. Amino acids: CASSPQGEYTGELFF. The complete variable domain, with remaining parts taken from reference TRBV7-3 and TRBJ2-2, reads GAGVSQTPSNKVTEKGKYVELRCDPISGHTALYWYRQSLGQGPEFLIYFQGTGAADDSGLPNDRFFAVRPEGSVSTLKIQRTERGDSAVYLCASSPQGEYTGELFFGEGSRLTVL.

The chain uses TRBV3-1 (or the pseudogene TRBV3-2) and TRBJ1-3; D ambiguous. Germline CDR1 is LGHDT and CDR2 is YNNKEL (reference sequence). The CDR3 contains 15 residues. Trimming pared 0 bases from V and 6 bases from J, leaving 12 bases between. The CDR3 bases are TGTGCCAGCAGCCAAGACACACGTGCCGTAAACACCATATATTTT. Translation gives CASSQDTRAVNTIYF.

The chain recombines TRBV24-1 with TRBJ1-1; 8 nucleotides align to TRBD1. This CDR3 has 15 residues. The germline gives CDR1 KGHDR, CDR2 SFDVKD. J was trimmed by 1 base and V by 4 bases; bases with no gene match: 4. CDR3 loop: CATSDPGGANTEAFF. In nucleotides, the CDR3 is TGTGCCACCAGTGACCCAGGGGGCGCGAACACTGAAGCTTTCTTT.

On this clone: The sample has other DNA sequences that encode this CDR3 too. The chain couples TRBV3-1 (or the pseudogene TRBV3-2) to TRBJ2-2, with 16 bases aligning to TRBD2. Unmatched junction bases numbered 2, after V lost 4 bases and J lost 0 bases. This CDR3 is built from 18 residues. Germline V lookup: CDR1 LGHDT, CDR2 YNNKEL (reference sequence). The CDR3 nucleotides are TGTGCCAGCAGCCTCGGGACTAGCGGGGGGGCGAACACCGGGGAGCTGTTTTTT. This gives the protein CASSLGTSGGANTGELFF.

The rearrangement uses TRBV2 and TRBJ1-5; 7 positions agree with TRBD1. Germline V gives CDR1 SNHLY, CDR2 FYNNEI. V shed 8 bases, J shed 5 bases, and the junction held 9 bases outside the gene matches. The CDR3 has 14 amino acids. CDR3 amino acids: CASSRTGNDQPQHF. In nucleotides, the CDR3 is TGTGCCAGCTCCAGGACAGGAAATGATCAGCCCCAGCATTTT.

The gene calls are TRBV19 and TRBJ1-4; TRBD1 matches 9 bases. Germline V gene lookup returns CDR1 LNHDA and CDR2 SQIVND (reference sequence). CDR3 length: 17 residues. V was clipped by 5 bases and J by 8 bases; unmatched bases: 15. In DNA, the CDR3 is TGTGCCAGTAGTTCGCCGGGACAGGGTCCAGGGTGGGAAAAACTGTTTTTT. Its protein is CASSSPGQGPGWEKLFF.

This clone was recorded once. This chain connects TRBV19 to TRBJ2-3; TRBD1 agrees at 9 bases. The CDR3 has 16 residues. The junction had 10 bases not matched to a gene; V was cut back by 6 bases and J by 3 bases. The germline CDR1 and CDR2 sequences are LNHDA and SQIVND (reference sequence). The CDR3 sequence is CASRTLGQGVTDTQYF. DNA for the CDR3: TGTGCCAGTAGAACCCTGGGACAGGGAGTAACAGATACGCAGTATTTT.